The T cell receptor (beta chain) described here comes from a study of blood T cell repertoires in COVID-19. Looking at the study overall: Samples came from the United States, Italy and Spain, spanning acute and convalescent COVID-19. Nucleic acid was either cDNA or gDNA, and it came from T cells, B-cell-depleted T cells, or PBMCs.

Germline assignment: CDR1 LGHDT and CDR2 YNNKEL (reference sequence). After removal of 4 bases from V and 7 bases from J, the junction contained 13 bases not matched to a gene. This CDR3 has 16 amino acids. Under the authors' procedure: Estimation of nucleated cell counts was performed using reference gene primer amplification. The table came from immunoSEQ multiplex PCR; TCRdb's copy has only in-frame clones and leaves some out. D and trimming were read from the DNA, whereas the V and J calls and clone size are those reported in that table. The table shows about 230,000 clones, with 80% to 90% occurring only once.

The specimen was peripheral blood. This TCR was recovered from a man aged 40-49 years with acute or convalescent COVID-19. The chain employs TRBV3-1 (or the pseudogene TRBV3-2) and TRBJ1-3; 7 positions agree with TRBD1. This CDR3 is CASSPTGTRPVNTIYF. CDR3 coding DNA: TGTGCCAGCAGCCCGACAGGGACACGACCAGTCAACACCATATATTTT.